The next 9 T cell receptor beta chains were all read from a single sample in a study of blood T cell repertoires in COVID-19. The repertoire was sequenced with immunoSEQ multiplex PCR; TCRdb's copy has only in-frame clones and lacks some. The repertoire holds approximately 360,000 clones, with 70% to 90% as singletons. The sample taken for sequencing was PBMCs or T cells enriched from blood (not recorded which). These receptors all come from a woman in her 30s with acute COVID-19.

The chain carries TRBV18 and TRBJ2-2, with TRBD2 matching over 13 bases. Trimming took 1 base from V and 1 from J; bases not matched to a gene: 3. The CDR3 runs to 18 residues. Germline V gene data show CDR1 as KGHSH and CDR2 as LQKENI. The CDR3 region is CASSPRLAGGENTGELFF. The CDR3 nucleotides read TGTGCCAGCTCACCACGACTAGCGGGGGGCGAGAACACCGGGGAGCTGTTTTTT.

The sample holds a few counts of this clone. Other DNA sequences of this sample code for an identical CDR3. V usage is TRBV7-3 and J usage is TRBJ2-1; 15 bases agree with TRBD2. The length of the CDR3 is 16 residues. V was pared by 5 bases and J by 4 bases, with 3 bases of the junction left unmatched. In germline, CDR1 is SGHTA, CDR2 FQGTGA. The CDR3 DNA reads TGTGCCAGCAGCCGAGGGACTAGCGGGGGGTACAATGAGCAGTTCTTC. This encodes CASSRGTSGGYNEQFF.

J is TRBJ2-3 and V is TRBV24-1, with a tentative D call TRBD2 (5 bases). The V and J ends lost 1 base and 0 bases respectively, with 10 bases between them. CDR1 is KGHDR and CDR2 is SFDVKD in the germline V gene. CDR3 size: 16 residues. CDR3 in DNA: TGTGCCACCAGTGATTTTTCGGGGTCGAGCACAGATACGCAGTATTTT. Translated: CATSDFSGSSTDTQYF.

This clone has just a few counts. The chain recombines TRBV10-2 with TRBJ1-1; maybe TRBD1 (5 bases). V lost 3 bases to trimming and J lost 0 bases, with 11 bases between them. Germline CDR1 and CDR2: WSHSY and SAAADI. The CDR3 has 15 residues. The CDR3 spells CASSDPGRVNTEAFF. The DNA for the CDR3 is TGCGCCAGCAGTGATCCGGGCAGGGTGAACACTGAAGCTTTCTTT.

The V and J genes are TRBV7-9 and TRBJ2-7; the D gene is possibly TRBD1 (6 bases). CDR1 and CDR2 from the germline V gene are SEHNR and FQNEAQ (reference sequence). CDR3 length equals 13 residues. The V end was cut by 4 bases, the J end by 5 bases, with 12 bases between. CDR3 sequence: CASSSMGADEQYF. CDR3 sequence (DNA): TGTGCCAGCAGCTCCATGGGGGCAGACGAGCAGTACTTC.

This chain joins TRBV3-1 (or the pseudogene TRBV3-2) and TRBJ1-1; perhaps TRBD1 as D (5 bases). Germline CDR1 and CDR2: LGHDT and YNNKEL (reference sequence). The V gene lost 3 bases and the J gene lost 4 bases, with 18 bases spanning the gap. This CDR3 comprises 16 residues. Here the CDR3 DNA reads TGTGCCAGCAGCCAGGGCTTTGGAGGGGCGGGCACTGAAGCTTTCTTT. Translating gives CASSQGFGGAGTEAFF.

CDR3 bases: TGTGCCAGCAGCTTAGATTCCCAGAACTATGGCTACACCTTC. It specifies CASSLDSQNYGYTF. The rearrangement joins TRBV7-2 to TRBJ1-2; D ambiguous. Deletions cut 1 base from V and 2 bases from J, with 8 bases between. CDR3 length: 14 residues. Germline CDR1 and CDR2: SGHTA and FQGNSA.

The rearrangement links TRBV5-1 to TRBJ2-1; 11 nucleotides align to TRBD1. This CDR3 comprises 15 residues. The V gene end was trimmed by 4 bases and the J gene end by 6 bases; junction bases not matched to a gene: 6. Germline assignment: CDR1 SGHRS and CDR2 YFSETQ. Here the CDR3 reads CASSPGTGGANEQFF. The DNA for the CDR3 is TGCGCCAGCAGCCCGGGGACAGGGGGGGCCAATGAGCAGTTCTTC.

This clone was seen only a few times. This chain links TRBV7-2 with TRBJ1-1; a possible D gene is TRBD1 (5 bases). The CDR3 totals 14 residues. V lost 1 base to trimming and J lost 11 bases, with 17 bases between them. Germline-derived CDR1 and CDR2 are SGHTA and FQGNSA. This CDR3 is CASSLDGASERAFF. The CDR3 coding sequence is TGTGCCAGCAGCTTAGATGGGGCGTCGGAAAGGGCTTTCTTT.